This T cell receptor beta chain appears in the sequencing data of a study of blood T cell repertoires in COVID-19 (dated by TCRdb to the early 2020s). With respect to the entire study: The collaborator samples originated in the United States, Italy and Spain and spanned the acute and convalescent phases of COVID-19. The samples were drawn from the first 160 participants of the ongoing ImmuneRACE study and from roughly 1,300 subjects provided by 6 global collaborators. Where HLA class I and class II types were available, the types were taken from metadata supplied by the sample provider, not from assay-based typing. Nearly every sample came with metadata listing a de-identified subject ID, COVID-19 status, age in years and sex. The prospective study material was composed of cDNA or gDNA derived from T cells, B-cell-depleted T cells, or PBMCs. Subjects who had been exposed to COVID-19, were actively infected with it, or had recovered from it provided the deeply sampled blood TCRbeta repertoires that made up the dataset. The repertoires were made available in a free public database intended to serve as a resource for research on the immune response to SARS-CoV-2.

Worth noting for this clone: Its specific antigen is unknown. The sample holds no much larger clone one base away, and base qualities are not on file.

TCRbeta CDR3 regions were amplified from genomic DNA by means of the immunoSEQ Assay, a bias-controlled multiplex PCR. On the study's bioinformatics: Within the assay, amplification of reference gene primers was used to estimate how many nucleated cells each sample contained. To quantify the absolute abundance of each unique TCRbeta CDR3 rearrangement, sequence reads were collapsed and filtered. For each sample, productive Simpson clonality was calculated by taking the square root of Simpson's diversity index across productive rearrangements. TCRdb re-hosts the immuneACCESS table, in-frame sequences only. Its copies lack some clones; in the studies checked, an unresolved V gene accounts for under half of them, and the cause for the rest is not known. The DNA was the basis for D and trimming; V, J and clone size are from that table. The sample table contains about 300,000 clones; only one count was recorded for about 89% of them. Of the sample, under 8% falls within the top ten clones.

Paper-wide results and their limitations: The amount of clinical and demographic metadata varied by source and participant and was provided uncurated.

Samples from volunteer blood donors who had recovered from COVID-19 were contributed by a second Seattle source. Whole blood was collected in K2EDTA tubes by collaborating institutions according to the institutions' own protocols. Collaborator samples were shipped for TCRbeta analysis as frozen whole blood, isolated PBMCs, or DNA extracted from either sample type. From its cysteine to its phenylalanine, the CDR3 spans 18 amino acids. Only CDR3 DNA is held: 54 bases, read in frame from base 1. The CDR1 and CDR2 encoded by the germline V gene are SGHDT and YYEEEE. The germline ends are 25 bases apart after V is trimmed by 7 bases and J by 0 bases.

The sequence came from a man in his late teens or twenties who had recovered from COVID-19. The V and J segments used are TRBV5-6 and TRBJ1-1, with no confident D gene call. Sequences were obtained from peripheral blood. The DNA sequence is TGTGCCAGCTCGCGGGGTGCCTGGGCCTTACTCATGAACACTGAAGCTTTCTTT. This encodes CASSRGAWALLMNTEAFF. When the CDR3 is completed using the reference TRBV5-6 and TRBJ1-1 genes on either side, the full variable domain is DAGVTQSPTHLIKTRGQQVTLRCSPKSGHDTVSWYQQALGQGPQFIFQYYEEEERQRGNFPDRFSGHQFPNYSSELNVNALLLGDSALYLCASSRGAWALLMNTEAFFGQGTRLTVV.